What follows are 15 T cell receptor beta chains derived from one specimen sequenced in a study of T cells expressing NK-cell markers. TCRdb re-called the 5' RACE reads and shows each CDR3 protein once, DNA omitted. The specimen's table records about 380,000 distinct CDR3 sequences. Source material: blood T cells: a sorted CD56 or NKG2C T cell subset, CD4+ or CD8+ T cells, or bulk PBMC T cells (not recorded which). These receptors originate from a man aged 18 to 69 in good health.

The chain combines TRBV10-3 with TRBJ2-1; TCRdb's D call of TRBD2 is untestable without DNA. The germline V gene has CDR1 ENHRY and CDR2 SYGVKD. The CDR3 extends over 17 amino acids. The CDR3 loop reads CAISESNSPPTYNEQFF.

The chain recombines TRBV7-8 with TRBJ1-4; TCRdb's assignment of TRBD1 cannot be checked, as there is no DNA. Germline lookup yields CDR1 SGHVS and CDR2 FQNEAQ. The CDR3 spans 17 residues. The CDR3 sequence is CASSLDRTVATNEKLFF.

The CDR3 protein is CASSSVSLAGYTF. The V call is TRBV6-2 or TRBV6-3, the J call TRBJ1-2. From germline, CDR1 is MNHEY and CDR2 SVGEGT. This CDR3 region has 13 residues.

The chain links TRBV11-2 to TRBJ2-2; without DNA, the TCRdb call of TRBD1 cannot be checked. The CDR3 contains 14 residues. The V gene's germline CDR1 is SGHAT and CDR2 FQNNGV. CDR3 region: CASAPGAFVGELFF.

J is TRBJ1-5 and V is TRBV6-5. Looked up from germline, CDR1 is MNHEY and CDR2 is SVGAGI. The CDR3 has 18 residues. The CDR3 region is CASSLTRQKVRSNQPQHF.

This sequence joins TRBV2 and TRBJ2-7; the TRBD1 assignment by TCRdb is unverifiable without DNA. CDR1 and CDR2 (germline): SNHLY, FYNNEI. This CDR3 is built from 13 residues. CDR3 in amino acids: CASLGQFYYEQYF.

This chain uses TRBV6-1 with TRBJ1-6. CDR1 MNHNS and CDR2 SASEGT come from the germline V gene. The CDR3 runs 12 residues. The CDR3 reads CASSEPYLALHF.

The chain employs TRBV12-3 or TRBV12-4 and TRBJ2-3; checking the TCRdb D call of TRBD2 is not possible without DNA. The CDR3 sequence is 15 residues long. CDR3 sequence reads: CASRRLSGVTDTQYF.

The V and J genes are TRBV24-1 and TRBJ1-5; TCRdb's D call, TRBD1, is unchecked because there is no DNA. The CDR3 is 14 residues long. Germline CDR1 KGHDR, CDR2 SFDVKD. CDR3 amino acids: CATGRTGSNQPQHF.

The chain uses TRBV11-2 and TRBJ1-2. The CDR3 runs to 13 residues. Germline lookup yields CDR1 SGHAT and CDR2 FQNNGV. CDR3 region: CASSFSSAYGYTF.

The rearrangement links TRBV4-2 to TRBJ2-7. The CDR3 has 17 amino acids. CDR1 is LGHNA, CDR2 YNFKEQ, per germline. The CDR3 protein is CASSQEAIRGSSYEQYF.

V gene TRBV9 combines with J gene TRBJ2-5; TCRdb reports TRBD1, a call that lacks DNA to check it against. CDR1 and CDR2 (germline): SGDLS, YYNGEE. There are 14 residues in the CDR3. CDR3 sequence: CASSVDRGEETQYF.

This sequence joins TRBV6-1 and TRBJ2-1; TCRdb designates TRBD1, a call that cannot be tested without DNA. CDR1 and CDR2 (germline): MNHNS, SASEGT. The CDR3 sequence is 15 residues long. The chain's CDR3 is CASSTPGTTRLEQFF.

The chain couples TRBV6-4 to TRBJ1-6. This CDR3 contains 13 residues. Germline CDR1 reads MRHNA; CDR2 reads SNTAGT. The CDR3 sequence: CASSATINSPLHF.

The chain employs TRBV12-3 or TRBV12-4 and TRBJ2-5. This CDR3 spans 14 amino acids. CDR3 amino acids: CATQSSGIQETQYF.